The TCR beta chain described here comes from a study of blood T cell repertoires in COVID-19. The wider study: From the United States, Italy and Spain came samples of acute and convalescent COVID-19. Sample material is recorded as cDNA or gDNA derived from T cells, B-cell-depleted T cells, or PBMCs.

The V end lost 5 bases, the J end lost 5 bases, and 13 bases lay between the germline ends. The CDR3 is made up of 14 amino acids. Germline-derived CDR1 and CDR2 are LNHDA and SQIVND (reference sequence). In the authors' methods: Amplified reference gene primers provided the basis for estimating nucleated cell counts. The repertoire was sequenced with immunoSEQ multiplex PCR; TCRdb's copy has only in-frame clones and lacks some. That table supplies the V and J calls and clone size; D and trimming were determined from the DNA. The profile shows around 700,000 clones, 90% of them singletons. Sequenced input: peripheral blood. This receptor was obtained from a woman between 18 and 29 years old with acute or convalescent COVID-19. The chain has TRBV19 and TRBJ1-5; TRBD1 might be the D (6 bases). CDR3 loop: CASSPRGIDQPQHF. The CDR3 coding sequence is TGTGCCAGTAGTCCCAGGGGAATAGATCAGCCCCAGCATTTT.